The 28 T cell receptor beta chains below were found in one sample sequenced in a study of blood T cells in healthy people across ages. Then a second PCR, running roughly 7 to 11 cycles, was carried out with a sample-barcoded 5' primer and a J-beta primer mix. TCRdb fed the 5' RACE reads into MiXCR, producing one record per CDR3 protein. The table has 650,000 to 1,000,000 distinct CDR3 sequences, around 36% seen once; the top ten hold 10% to 15%. The source material was blood. The receptors were gathered from a young man in good health.

This clonotype was observed at least ten times. The chain joins TRBV4-3 to TRBJ2-5; D call uncertain. Germline loops: CDR1 LGHNA, CDR2 YSLEER. V was trimmed by 1 base and J by 1 base, leaving 13 bases between them. The CDR3 contains 16 residues. CDR3 sequence (DNA): TGCGCCAGCAGCCAAGGTGGACGAGGAATCCAAGAGACCCAGTACTTC. Protein sequence: CASSQGGRGIQETQYF.

This clonotype was counted a few times. The chain recombines TRBV15 with TRBJ2-3, with D possibly being TRBD1 or TRBD2 (5 bases each). V dropped 5 bases and J dropped 2 bases, with 14 bases sitting between them. The CDR3 extends over 15 amino acids. Germline V gene sequence: CDR1 LNHNV, CDR2 YYDKDF (reference sequence). This CDR3 reads CATSVGDALTDTQYF. The CDR3 DNA is TGTGCCACCAGCGTGGGGGACGCTCTCACAGATACGCAGTATTTT. The variable domain in full, completed from reference TRBV15 and TRBJ2-3, reads DAMVIQNPRYQVTQFGKPVTLSCSQTLNHNVMYWYQQKSSQAPKLLFHYYDKDFNNEADTPDNFQSRRPNTSFCFLDIRSPGLGDTAMYLCATSVGDALTDTQYFGPGTRLTVL.

V usage is TRBV5-1 and J usage is TRBJ1-6, with D tentatively TRBD1 (5 bases). This CDR3 has 17 amino acids. Trimming shortened V by 5 bases and J by 4 bases, and 19 bases separated the two germline ends. Germline V CDR1 and CDR2: SGHRS, YFSETQ. Written as DNA, the CDR3 is TGCGCCAGCAGAAAGAGGGGCGGCTCGCAGTATAATTCACCCCTCCACTTT. Translated, it gives CASRKRGGSQYNSPLHF.

The rearrangement links TRBV20-1 to TRBJ1-4; TRBD1 might be the D (6 bases). Germline CDR1 and CDR2: DFQATT and SNEGSKA (reference sequence). The germline V and J ends were trimmed by 5 bases and 1 base, with 8 bases remaining between them. CDR3 length: 13 residues. The CDR3 bases are TGCAGTGCTCCAGGGGTAACTAATGAAAAACTGTTTTTT. It translates to CSAPGVTNEKLFF.

This clonotype was detected once. This chain links TRBV5-1 with TRBJ2-3, with D tentatively TRBD1 (6 bases). CDR3 size: 16 residues. Looked up from germline, CDR1 is SGHRS and CDR2 is YFSETQ. The V and J ends lost 0 bases and 3 bases respectively, with 14 bases between them. In nucleotides, the CDR3 is TGCGCCAGCAGCTTGGGATGGAGAAGGGGGACAGATACGCAGTATTTT. Its translation: CASSLGWRRGTDTQYF.

This clonotype was observed a handful of times. The rearrangement joins TRBV3-1 to TRBJ2-3; weak D call: TRBD2 (6 bases). In germline, CDR1 is LGHDT, CDR2 YNNKEL (reference sequence). Deletions cut 5 bases from V and 3 bases from J, with 18 bases between. The CDR3 contains 16 residues. CDR3 bases: TGTGCCAGCAGCGGAGGGGATATGGAGCGTACAGATACGCAGTATTTT. As protein: CASSGGDMERTDTQYF.

The chain employs TRBV20-1 and TRBJ1-5; D gene ambiguous. Germline CDR1 reads DFQATT; CDR2 reads SNEGSKA (reference sequence). Trimming pared 2 bases from V and 3 bases from J, leaving 8 bases between. CDR3 length: 13 residues. This CDR3 is CSARQNYNQPQHF. The CDR3, as DNA: TGCAGTGCTAGACAGAATTACAATCAGCCCCAGCATTTT.

This clonotype was counted once. The chain joins TRBV29-1 to TRBJ2-7; no clear D. The last part of the DNA fits TRBJ2-4 better; the J call may be wrong. The CDR3 sequence is 17 residues long. Per the germline V gene, CDR1 is SQVTM and CDR2 is ANQGSEA. Here the CDR3 reads CSVEDGAPCKPGNIQYF. As DNA, the CDR3 is TGCAGCGTTGAAGATGGCGCCCCTTGTAAGCCTGGGAACATTCAGTACTTC.

This clonotype occurred a few times. V usage is TRBV4-1 and J usage is TRBJ2-2; tentative D call: TRBD1 (5 bases). Germline-derived CDR1 and CDR2 are MGHRA and YSYEKL. CDR3 length: 17 amino acids. Trimming took off 1 base at V and 5 bases at J, with 17 bases between the two ends. The CDR3 DNA reads as TGCGCCAGCAGCCAAGGAAGGGGCCAGGGTAAAACCGGGGAGCTGTTTTTT. The encoded protein is CASSQGRGQGKTGELFF.

On this clonotype itself: At one of its ends the junction is not consistent with the germline gene, which may arise from a read error. The CDR3 DNA reads TGCGCCAGCAGCCAATTATCCGGAACCACAGATACGCAGTATTTT. Translating gives CASSQLSGTTDTQYF. The rearrangement uses TRBV5-5 and TRBJ2-3; no clear D. Germline V CDR1 and CDR2: SGHKS, YYEKEE (reference sequence). The length of the CDR3 is 15 residues.

This chain joins TRBV28 and TRBJ2-7; 13 positions agree with TRBD2. Per the germline V gene, CDR1 is MDHEN and CDR2 is SYDVKM. This CDR3 comprises 14 residues. J gave up 5 bases and V 6 bases, and 4 bases lay outside the gene matches. The DNA for the CDR3 is TGTGCCAGCAGGAGACTAGCGGGGGGCGACGAGCAGTACTTC. Its protein product is CASRRLAGGDEQYF.

The rearrangement joins TRBV5-1 to TRBJ2-3; no clear D. V was trimmed by 2 bases and J by 4 bases, leaving 14 bases between them. Germline CDR1 reads SGHRS; CDR2 reads YFSETQ. CDR3 length: 15 residues. CDR3 coding DNA: TGCGCCAGCAGCTTCCAGACCCGTCCCCCAGATACGCAGTATTTT. This codes for CASSFQTRPPDTQYF.

The chain combines TRBV10-3 with TRBJ1-5, with D perhaps matching TRBD1 (5 bases). The germline V gene has CDR1 ENHRY and CDR2 SYGVKD. V was shortened by 7 bases and J by 7 bases, with 14 bases between the two germline ends. This CDR3 contains 13 residues. The chain's CDR3 is CAIKGRDGQPQHF. The CDR3 coding sequence is TGTGCCATCAAGGGCAGGGATGGGCAGCCCCAGCATTTT.

For this clonotype: Given a much more abundant clone one base away, this may be a read error. V usage is TRBV4-1 and J usage is TRBJ2-5, with D perhaps being TRBD1 or TRBD2 (7 bases each). The CDR3 runs 16 residues. Between the trimmed V and J ends, which lost 1 base and 2 bases, there was a span of 14 bases. Looked up from germline, CDR1 is MGHRA and CDR2 is YSYEKL. The CDR3 is CASSQGGGTEQETQYF. For the CDR3, the DNA is TGCGCCAGCAGCCAAGGGGGAGGGACAGAGCAAGAGACCCAGTACTTC.

A note on this clonotype: A clone one base away is much larger, so this may be a read error. V usage is TRBV4-3 and J usage is TRBJ2-7; D is possibly TRBD2 (6 bases). This CDR3 is 15 amino acids long. The V gene lost 0 bases and the J gene lost 3 bases, with 12 bases spanning the gap. Per the germline V gene, CDR1 is LGHNA and CDR2 is YSLEER. DNA for the CDR3: TGCGCCAGCAGCCAAGAGGGGCGGGGACTCTACGAGCAGTACTTC. Encoded protein: CASSQEGRGLYEQYF.

This clonotype was found many times. The chain combines TRBV6-5 with TRBJ2-1, with D maybe TRBD2 (6 bases). This CDR3 spans 12 amino acids. The V gene's germline CDR1 is MNHEY and CDR2 SVGAGI. V lost 6 bases, J lost 7 bases, and 10 bases lay in between. The CDR3 sequence: CASSHGGNEQFF. Written as DNA, the CDR3 is TGTGCCAGCAGCCACGGGGGAAATGAGCAGTTCTTC.

V is TRBV29-1 and J is TRBJ2-3, with 11 nucleotides matching TRBD2. V was clipped by 7 bases and J by 4 bases; unmatched bases: 4. The CDR3 spans 13 residues. Germline CDR1 and CDR2: SQVTM and ANQGSEA. The CDR3 spells CSGLAGYSDTQYF. Here the CDR3 DNA reads TGCAGCGGACTAGCGGGGTATTCAGATACGCAGTATTTT.

The gene calls are TRBV19 and TRBJ2-2, with D hard to call. The CDR3 length is 13 residues. Germline values: CDR1 LNHDA, CDR2 SQIVND (reference sequence). V was cut by 6 bases and J by 4 bases, with 9 bases left in between. The DNA for the CDR3 is TGTGCCAGTAGGAAATCGGGCACCGGGGAGCTGTTTTTT. Translated, it gives CASRKSGTGELFF.

The chain joins TRBV7-2 to TRBJ1-1, with no clear D. CDR3 length: 14 amino acids. The germline CDR1 and CDR2 sequences are SGHTA and FQGNSA. Trimming removed 5 bases at V and 3 bases at J, with 13 bases between. CDR3: CASSLSWRYTEAFF. In DNA form, the CDR3 reads TGTGCCAGCAGCCTCTCTTGGCGATACACTGAAGCTTTCTTT.

This clonotype was observed a handful of times. The gene calls are TRBV27 and TRBJ2-3, with D perhaps matching TRBD1 (6 bases). The CDR3 covers 16 residues. V lost 5 bases to trimming and J lost 5 bases, with 20 bases between them. Germline V gives CDR1 MNHEY, CDR2 SMNVEV (reference sequence). The CDR3 DNA is TGTGCCAGCAGTCCTAGGGGGTTGCCCTTCGGAGATACGCAGTATTTT. It codes for CASSPRGLPFGDTQYF.

This clonotype was detected ten times or more. This rearrangement joins TRBV27 to TRBJ2-7; D gene uncertain. The V gene lost 3 bases and the J gene lost 0 bases, with 6 bases spanning the gap. The CDR3 is made up of 13 amino acids. Germline CDR1 reads MNHEY; CDR2 reads SMNVEV (reference sequence). The chain's CDR3 is CASSFSSSYEQYF. CDR3 bases: TGTGCCAGCAGTTTCTCGTCCTCCTACGAGCAGTACTTC.

This clonotype came up many times. The V gene is TRBV10-3, the J gene TRBJ1-2; TRBD1 matches 10 bases. Germline V lookup: CDR1 ENHRY, CDR2 SYGVKD. V dropped 4 bases and J dropped 3; count of bases not matched to a gene: 2. There are 14 residues in the CDR3. CDR3 protein: CAISGGTGDYGYTF. CDR3 nucleotides: TGTGCCATCAGTGGGGGGACAGGGGACTATGGCTACACCTTC.

The genes are TRBV29-1 and TRBJ2-5; D gene unclear. The tail of the sequence fits TRBJ2-7 better, so the J call may be wrong. The CDR3 loop spans 14 amino acids. Per germline, CDR1 SQVTM and CDR2 ANQGSEA. In DNA form, the CDR3 reads TGCAGCTTCACATATCAGTTGGGATTTACCGAGCAGTACTTC. Translated, it gives CSFTYQLGFTEQYF.

This rearrangement joins TRBV6-1 to TRBJ2-7; D assignment may be TRBD1 or TRBD2 (5 bases each). The V end was cut by 6 bases, the J end by 4 bases, with 19 bases between. The CDR3 extends over 15 amino acids. From germline, CDR1 is MNHNS and CDR2 SASEGT. The CDR3 protein is CASRGPGRNSYEQYF. CDR3 coding DNA: TGTGCCAGCAGGGGACCGGGACGGAACTCTTACGAGCAGTACTTC.

This sequence joins TRBV12-3 or TRBV12-4 and TRBJ2-4; 8 positions match TRBD1. There are 15 residues in the CDR3. Trimming removed 6 bases from V and 6 bases from J; junction bases left unmatched: 10. The CDR3 nucleotides are TGTGCCAGCAGCTCCCGACAGGGGCCACTAAACATTCAGTACTTC. Protein: CASSSRQGPLNIQYF.

This clonotype was counted between two and nine times. The V and J genes are TRBV10-3 and TRBJ2-1; D unresolved. Germline assignment: CDR1 ENHRY and CDR2 SYGVKD. CDR3 size: 11 residues. V dropped 2 bases and J dropped 8 bases, with 4 bases sitting between them. The CDR3 loop reads CAISEGYEQFF. The DNA for the CDR3 is TGTGCCATCAGTGAGGGATATGAGCAGTTCTTC.

This clonotype turned up a few times. The chain joins TRBV6-5 to TRBJ1-1; no clear D. The CDR3 totals 16 residues. Germline V CDR1 and CDR2: MNHEY, SVGAGI. Between the trimmed V and J ends, which lost 3 bases and 10 bases, there was a span of 24 bases. CDR3 in amino acids: CASSYGPGFMIEGAFF. For the CDR3, the DNA is TGTGCCAGCAGTTATGGCCCGGGATTCATGATCGAGGGAGCTTTCTTT.

This chain links TRBV7-2 with TRBJ2-2, with a weak D call TRBD2 (6 bases). Germline V gene lookup returns CDR1 SGHTA and CDR2 FQGNSA. Trimming took 1 base from V and 13 from J, leaving 13 bases between them. This CDR3 region has 13 residues. The CDR3 loop reads CASSLELRGALFF. DNA for the CDR3: TGTGCCAGCAGCTTAGAGTTGCGGGGAGCGCTGTTTTTT.